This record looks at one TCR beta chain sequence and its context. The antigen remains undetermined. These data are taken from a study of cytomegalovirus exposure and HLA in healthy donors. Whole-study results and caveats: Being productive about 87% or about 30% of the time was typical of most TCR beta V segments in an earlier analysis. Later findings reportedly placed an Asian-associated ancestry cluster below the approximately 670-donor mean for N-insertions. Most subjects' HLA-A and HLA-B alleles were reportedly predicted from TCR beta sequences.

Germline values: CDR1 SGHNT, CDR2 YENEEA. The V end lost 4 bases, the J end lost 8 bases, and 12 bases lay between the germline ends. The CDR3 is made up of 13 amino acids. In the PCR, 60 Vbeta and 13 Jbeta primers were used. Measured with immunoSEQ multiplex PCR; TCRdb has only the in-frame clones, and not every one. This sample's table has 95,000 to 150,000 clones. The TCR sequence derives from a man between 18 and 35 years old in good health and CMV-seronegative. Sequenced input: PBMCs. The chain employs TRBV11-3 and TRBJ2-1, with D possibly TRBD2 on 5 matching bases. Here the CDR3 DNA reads TGTGCCAGCAGCTGGAACGGGGTTGATGAGCAGTTCTTC. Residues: CASSWNGVDEQFF.